This entry lists 19 T cell receptor beta chains sequenced from one sample in a study of OX40 agonist ivuxolimab in advanced cancers. Profiling relied on immunoSEQ multiplex PCR, and the TCRdb table lists in-frame clones only, not all of them. The sample records about 50,000 clones, 70% to 80% being singletons. Sequenced here: CD4+ or CD8+ T cells sorted from blood, sampled in a trial of the OX40 agonist ivuxolimab. Every receptor here comes from an adult with an advanced solid tumor such as melanoma, head and neck, liver or kidney cancer.

V gene TRBV11-2 combines with J gene TRBJ2-1; a weak D match, TRBD1 (7 bases). Looked up from germline, CDR1 is SGHAT and CDR2 is FQNNGV. Trimming left V 3 bases short and J 4 bases short, with 16 bases between. CDR3 length: 16 residues. The CDR3 sequence is CASSFSLTGRYNEQFF. The CDR3 bases are TGTGCCAGCAGCTTCTCCCTGACAGGGAGGTACAATGAGCAGTTCTTC.

CDR3 DNA: TGTGCCAGCAGCTTAGCTCCGAGCACTGAAGCTTTCTTT. Protein sequence: CASSLAPSTEAFF. This chain links TRBV11-3 with TRBJ1-1; no definite D call. The V end was cut by 1 base, the J end by 4 bases, with 7 bases between. CDR3 size: 13 residues. The germline CDR1 and CDR2 sequences are SGHNT and YENEEA.

The V call is TRBV29-1, the J call TRBJ2-1, with D perhaps TRBD1 (5 bases). Trimming cost V 5 bases and J 1 base, with 12 bases left between them. The CDR3 covers 14 residues. Germline V gene lookup returns CDR1 SQVTM and CDR2 ANQGSEA. CDR3 DNA sequence: TGCAGCGTTCTAAAGGGGTCTTCCTACAATGAGCAGTTCTTC. This encodes CSVLKGSSYNEQFF.

The rearrangement joins TRBV7-2 to TRBJ2-5, with D unclear. The V gene lost 0 bases and the J gene lost 5 bases, with 13 bases spanning the gap. CDR3 size: 15 residues. Germline V gene sequence: CDR1 SGHTA, CDR2 FQGNSA. The CDR3 loop reads CASSLASRSRETQYF. Written as DNA, the CDR3 is TGTGCCAGCAGCTTAGCTAGCAGGTCCAGGGAGACCCAGTACTTC.

The chain carries TRBV2 and TRBJ2-5; the D gene is possibly TRBD2 (7 bases). Germline V gives CDR1 SNHLY, CDR2 FYNNEI. The CDR3 sequence is 13 residues long. The V and J ends lost 7 bases and 5 bases respectively, with 14 bases between them. The CDR3 protein is CASNRGAEETQYF. CDR3 DNA sequence: TGTGCCAGCAATCGGGGGGCGGAGGAGACCCAGTACTTC.

The chain couples TRBV4-2 to TRBJ1-1; 7 bases fit TRBD1. The CDR3 runs to 12 residues. Germline V gives CDR1 LGHNA, CDR2 YNFKEQ. V dropped 1 base and J dropped 8; count of bases not matched to a gene: 1. The CDR3 nucleotides are TGTGCCAGCAGCCAAGTGGACAGGGAAGCTTTCTTT. Translating it yields CASSQVDREAFF.

This chain joins TRBV6-5 and TRBJ2-7; 9 nucleotides match TRBD1. Unmatched junction bases numbered 16, after V lost 9 bases and J lost 7 bases. The V gene's germline CDR1 is MNHEY and CDR2 SVGAGI. The CDR3 runs 15 residues. CDR3 DNA sequence: TGTGCCAGTCGGGACCTGGACAGGGGCTCGAGGGAGCAGTACTTC. Translated, it gives CASRDLDRGSREQYF.

The rearrangement joins TRBV4-1 to TRBJ2-2, with 13 bases lining up with TRBD2. This CDR3 contains 15 residues. V gave up 4 bases and J gave up 5 bases; unmatched junction bases: 1. Germline values: CDR1 MGHRA, CDR2 YSYEKL. CDR3 loop: CASSRTSGSTGELFF. CDR3 DNA sequence: TGCGCCAGCAGCCGGACTAGCGGGAGTACCGGGGAGCTGTTTTTT.

This clone was found many times. The V and J genes are TRBV5-1 and TRBJ1-1, with unresolved D. Trimming removed 1 base at V and 7 bases at J, with 8 bases between. This CDR3 contains 12 residues. From germline, CDR1 is SGHRS and CDR2 YFSETQ. The CDR3 loop is CASSLYRGEAFF. The CDR3 DNA follows: TGCGCCAGCAGCTTGTACAGAGGTGAAGCTTTCTTT. Together with reference TRBV5-1 and TRBJ1-1, the CDR3 gives the full variable domain: KAGVTQTPRYLIKTRGQQVTLSCSPISGHRSVSWYQQTPGQGLQFLFEYFSETQRNKGNFPGRFSGRQFSNSRSEMNVSTLELGDSALYLCASSLYRGEAFFGQGTRLTVV.

V gene TRBV6-5 combines with J gene TRBJ2-7; 8 bases fit TRBD1. With 0 bases clipped from V and 5 bases from J, the junction kept 6 bases outside the gene matches. There are 15 residues in the CDR3. Germline V CDR1 and CDR2: MNHEY, SVGAGI. The CDR3: CASSYSGTGGHEQYF. The CDR3 nucleotides are TGTGCCAGCAGTTACTCTGGGACAGGCGGGCACGAGCAGTACTTC.

V is TRBV5-1 and J is TRBJ2-5, with D perhaps TRBD1 (5 bases). V was shortened by 1 base and J by 2 bases, with 9 bases between the two germline ends. The CDR3 is 14 residues long. Germline loops: CDR1 SGHRS, CDR2 YFSETQ. DNA for the CDR3: TGCGCCAGCAGCTTGCAGACAGCTCAAGAGACCCAGTACTTC. It codes for CASSLQTAQETQYF. Together with reference TRBV5-1 and TRBJ2-5, the CDR3 gives the full variable domain: KAGVTQTPRYLIKTRGQQVTLSCSPISGHRSVSWYQQTPGQGLQFLFEYFSETQRNKGNFPGRFSGRQFSNSRSEMNVSTLELGDSALYLCASSLQTAQETQYFGPGTRLLVL.

The rearrangement joins TRBV9 to TRBJ2-7; 11 nucleotides line up with TRBD2. The CDR3 contains 18 residues. The V segment lost 2 bases and the J segment 3 bases; nucleotides outside the gene matches: 13. Looked up from germline, CDR1 is SGDLS and CDR2 is YYNGEE. The CDR3 DNA sequence: TGTGCCAGCAGCGTTGGGACTAGCGGATCCCCTAGGTACTACGAGCAGTACTTC. This sequence encodes CASSVGTSGSPRYYEQYF.

The gene calls are TRBV7-2 and TRBJ2-7; 7 nucleotides agree with TRBD1. The CDR3 is 15 residues long. V lost 1 base and J lost 1; bases outside the gene matches: 4. CDR1 is SGHTA and CDR2 is FQGNSA in the germline V gene. The CDR3 loop reads CASSLGAGGSYEQYF. The CDR3 coding sequence is TGTGCCAGCAGCTTAGGGGCAGGGGGATCCTACGAGCAGTACTTC.

This chain uses TRBV5-4 with TRBJ2-1; the D gene could be TRBD1 or TRBD2 (5 bases each). The CDR3 has 13 amino acids. From germline, CDR1 is SGHNT and CDR2 YYREEE (reference sequence). Trimming removed 4 bases at V and 7 bases at J, with 12 bases between. Here the CDR3 DNA reads TGTGCCAGCAGCCCCCAGGGAGCGAATGAGCAGTTCTTC. This codes for CASSPQGANEQFF.

The chain joins TRBV18 to TRBJ1-5; the D gene is possibly TRBD1 (5 bases). The CDR3 loop spans 15 amino acids. Trimming removed 1 base at V and 5 bases at J, with 12 bases between. Germline V gene sequence: CDR1 KGHSH, CDR2 LQKENI. Here the CDR3 reads CASSPRGSRDQPQHF. DNA for the CDR3: TGTGCCAGCTCACCACGGGGGAGTCGGGATCAGCCCCAGCATTTT.

The rearrangement uses TRBV19 and TRBJ1-5, with TRBD1 identical over 7 bases. The CDR3 contains 16 residues. The V gene end was trimmed by 6 bases and the J gene end by 3 bases; junction bases not matched to a gene: 11. Germline CDR1 is LNHDA and CDR2 is SQIVND (reference sequence). The CDR3 protein is CASRAMGTANNQPQHF. The CDR3 DNA follows: TGTGCCAGTAGGGCCATGGGGACAGCTAACAATCAGCCCCAGCATTTT.

V gene TRBV11-2 combines with J gene TRBJ1-4, with D maybe TRBD1 (6 bases). The ends were cut back, 5 bases at V and 7 bases at J, with 17 bases in the middle. This CDR3 spans 15 amino acids. Germline V gene lookup returns CDR1 SGHAT and CDR2 FQNNGV. The CDR3 here is CASSPRWGGGEKLFF. The CDR3 bases are TGTGCCAGCAGCCCTAGATGGGGAGGGGGTGAAAAACTGTTTTTT.

This sequence joins TRBV11-1 and TRBJ2-3; no firm D call. The V gene lost 2 bases and the J gene lost 4 bases, with 10 bases spanning the gap. The CDR3 sequence is 14 residues long. Germline V gene sequence: CDR1 SGHAT, CDR2 FQDESV (reference sequence). CDR3 region: CASSLFSRSDTQYF. CDR3 nucleotides: TGTGCCAGCAGCTTATTCTCGCGGTCAGATACGCAGTATTTT.

The count of this clone is one. The chain links TRBV5-6 to TRBJ2-3; unclear D gene. Germline loops: CDR1 SGHDT, CDR2 YYEEEE. The germline V and J ends were trimmed by 4 bases and 4 bases, with 13 bases remaining between them. The CDR3 is made up of 14 amino acids. The CDR3 loop is CASSRARGADTQYF. As DNA, the CDR3 is TGTGCCAGCAGCCGTGCCCGTGGTGCAGATACGCAGTATTTT.